This T cell receptor (beta chain) originates from a study of identifying expanded T cells in peripheral blood. Comment on this clone: Antigen unknown.

This CDR3 is 15 amino acids long. Trimming cost V 3 bases and J 5 bases, with 16 bases left between them. Germline V CDR1 and CDR2: PRHDT, FYEKMQ (reference sequence). Notes on the study in general: Differentially abundant clones: about 1.2 between replicates, roughly 16 at roughly 13 days, 19 to 20 at four.

During the collection period, no donor immune events like infections were recorded. Clones were sequenced by immunoSEQ multiplex PCR, and TCRdb holds only the in-frame ones, with some missing. The sample shows around 75,000 clones, roughly 90% of them seen only once. The V gene is TRBV13, the J gene TRBJ2-5; D is unclear. Sample: blood. The receptor comes from a person aged 18 to 69 in good health. CDR3 bases: TGTGCCAGCAGCTTTGCCGGGCAACGGGTGGAGACCCAGTACTTC. Protein product: CASSFAGQRVETQYF.